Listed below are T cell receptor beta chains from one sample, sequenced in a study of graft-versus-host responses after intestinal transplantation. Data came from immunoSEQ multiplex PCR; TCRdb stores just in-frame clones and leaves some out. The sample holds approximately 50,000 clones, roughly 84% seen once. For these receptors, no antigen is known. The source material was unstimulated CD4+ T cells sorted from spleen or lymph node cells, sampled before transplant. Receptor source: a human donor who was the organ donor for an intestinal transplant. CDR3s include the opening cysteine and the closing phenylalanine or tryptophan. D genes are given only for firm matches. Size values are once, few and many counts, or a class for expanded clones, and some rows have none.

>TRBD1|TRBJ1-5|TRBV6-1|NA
CATQGQANNQPQHF
TGTGCCACCCAGGGACAGGCAAATAATCAGCCCCAGCATTTT
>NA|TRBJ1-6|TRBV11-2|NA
CASSLVMGFSSPLHF
TGTGCCAGCAGCTTAGTTATGGGCTTCAGTTCACCCCTCCACTTT
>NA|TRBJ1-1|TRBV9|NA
CASSVVVNTEAFF
TGTGCCAGCAGCGTAGTGGTGAACACTGAAGCTTTCTTT
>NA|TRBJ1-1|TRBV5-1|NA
CASSPRDGLNTEAFF
TGCGCCAGCAGCCCCCGGGACGGATTGAACACTGAAGCTTTCTTT
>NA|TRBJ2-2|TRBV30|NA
CAWRNRIAANTGELFF
TGTGCCTGGAGGAATAGGATAGCCGCGAACACCGGGGAGCTGTTTTTT
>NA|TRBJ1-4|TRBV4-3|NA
CASSQDTASWGEKLFF
TGCGCCAGCAGCCAAGATACGGCCTCATGGGGTGAAAAACTGTTTTTT
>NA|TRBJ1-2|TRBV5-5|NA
CASSLVAEGMGYGYTF
TGTGCCAGCAGCTTGGTGGCAGAGGGTATGGGCTATGGCTACACCTTC
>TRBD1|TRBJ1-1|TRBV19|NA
CASSNRQGARNTEAFF
TGTGCCAGTAGCAACCGACAGGGGGCTCGTAACACTGAAGCTTTCTTT
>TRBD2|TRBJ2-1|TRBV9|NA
CASSSRDYSYNEQFF
TGTGCCAGCAGCTCCCGGGACTATTCCTACAATGAGCAGTTCTTC
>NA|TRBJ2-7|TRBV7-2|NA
CASSSRLYEQYF
TGTGCCAGCAGCTCCCGCCTATACGAGCAGTACTTC
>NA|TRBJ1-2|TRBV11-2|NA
CASSLGGGVDYGYTF
TGTGCCAGCAGCTTAGGAGGGGGGGTAGACTATGGCTACACCTTC
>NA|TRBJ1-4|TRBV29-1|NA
CSVGRNEKLFF
TGCAGCGTGGGACGGAATGAAAAACTGTTTTTT
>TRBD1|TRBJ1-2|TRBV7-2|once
CASSLEIRGGRGYTF
TGTGCCAGCAGCTTAGAGATCAGAGGGGGCCGCGGCTACACCTTC
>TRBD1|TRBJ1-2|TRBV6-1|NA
CASSEASTGGKGYTF
TGTGCCAGCAGTGAAGCCTCGACAGGGGGTAAGGGCTACACCTTC
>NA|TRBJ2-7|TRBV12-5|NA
CASGLVLRGGAIYEQYF
TGTGCTAGTGGTTTGGTACTTCGGGGAGGTGCAATTTACGAGCAGTACTTC
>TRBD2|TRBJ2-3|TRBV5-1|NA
CASSLLAGTRTDTQYF
TGCGCCAGCAGCTTACTAGCGGGGACCCGCACAGATACGCAGTATTTT
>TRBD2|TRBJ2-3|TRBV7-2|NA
CASSLAGTSGGAKRDTQYF
TGTGCCAGCAGCTTAGCCGGGACTAGCGGGGGGGCCAAGCGTGATACGCAGTATTTT
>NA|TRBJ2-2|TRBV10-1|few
CASSLRTAGGELFF
TGCGCCAGCAGTCTAAGGACGGCGGGCGGGGAGCTGTTTTTT
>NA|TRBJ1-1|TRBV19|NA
CASSIAANTEAFF
TGTGCCAGTAGTATAGCAGCGAACACTGAAGCTTTCTTT
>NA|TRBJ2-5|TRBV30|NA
CAWSPAGVETQYF
TGTGCCTGGAGCCCGGCTGGGGTGGAGACCCAGTACTTC
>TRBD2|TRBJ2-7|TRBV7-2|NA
CASSWTSGSSYEQYF
TGTGCCAGCAGCTGGACTAGCGGGAGCTCCTACGAGCAGTACTTC
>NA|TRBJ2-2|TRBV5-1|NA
CASSVTGRTGELFF
TGCGCCAGCAGCGTGACAGGGAGGACCGGGGAGCTGTTTTTT
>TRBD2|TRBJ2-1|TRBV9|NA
CASSGRLAGGPEEQFF
TGTGCCAGCAGCGGAAGACTAGCGGGGGGGCCGGAGGAGCAGTTCTTC
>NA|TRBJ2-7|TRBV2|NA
CASSPGGYEQYF
TGTGCCAGCAGTCCCGGGGGATACGAGCAGTACTTC
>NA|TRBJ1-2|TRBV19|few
CASSIGGTKYGYTF
TGTGCCAGTAGTATAGGCGGGACAAAATATGGCTACACCTTC
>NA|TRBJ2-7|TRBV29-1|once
CSVEVRTYEQYF
TGCAGCGTTGAAGTCCGAACCTACGAGCAGTACTTC
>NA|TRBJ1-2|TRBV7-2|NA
CASSLGGYGYTF
TGTGCCAGCAGCTTAGGGGGCTATGGCTACACCTTC
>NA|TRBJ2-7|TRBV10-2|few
CASSELAVTYEQYF
TGCGCCAGCAGTGAGTTAGCGGTGACCTACGAGCAGTACTTC
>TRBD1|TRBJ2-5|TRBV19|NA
CASRAGGSGETQYF
TGTGCCAGTAGAGCAGGGGGTTCAGGGGAGACCCAGTACTTC
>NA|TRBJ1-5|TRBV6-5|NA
CASSSQYSNQPQHF
TGTGCCAGCAGTTCTCAGTATAGCAATCAGCCCCAGCATTTT
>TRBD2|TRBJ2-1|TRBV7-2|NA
CASSLSGGAPSYNEQFF
TGTGCCAGCAGCTTAAGCGGGGGGGCCCCATCCTACAATGAGCAGTTCTTC
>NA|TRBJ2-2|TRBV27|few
CASSLLGWRNTGELFF
TGTGCCAGCAGTTTATTGGGGTGGAGGAACACCGGGGAGCTGTTTTTT
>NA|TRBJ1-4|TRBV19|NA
CASSIVASNEKLFF
TGTGCCAGTAGTATAGTTGCCAGTAATGAAAAACTGTTTTTT
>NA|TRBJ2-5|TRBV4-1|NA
CASSQDGRPPGGTQYF
TGCGCCAGCAGCCAAGATGGCAGGCCCCCTGGGGGGACCCAGTACTTC
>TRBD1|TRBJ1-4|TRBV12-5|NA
CASGPSLRDRGQFGEKLFF
TGTGCTAGTGGACCCAGCCTCCGGGACAGGGGGCAGTTCGGTGAAAAACTGTTTTTT